This T cell receptor beta chain comes out of a study of cytomegalovirus exposure and HLA in healthy donors. Overall study context: A previous analysis identified 100 million to 120 million unique TCR beta sequences derived from roughly 180 million T cells.

General study results and limits: Later on, analysis showed that most CMV-associated TCR beta chains appeared to be HLA-restricted.

This PCR relied on a set of 60 Vbeta primers and 13 Jbeta primers. In the original workflow: About 9.9 million of the about 80 million unique TCR beta chains counted in a later analysis were shared. Only in-frame clones appear in the TCRdb table, and some are missing; sequencing was by immunoSEQ multiplex PCR. V, J and clone size are taken as reported in that table, and D and trimming were inferred from the DNA itself. The table has approximately 140,000 clones, about 75% seen once. The length of the CDR3 is 16 residues. Germline CDR1 reads SGHDT; CDR2 reads YYEEEE. Trimming removed 1 base from V and 1 base from J, with 12 bases in between. Notes on this clone: Its antigen is currently unknown.

The chain recombines TRBV5-6 with TRBJ2-4, with D possibly being TRBD1 (6 bases). This TCR was recovered from a man in his forties or fifties in good health and CMV-seronegative. Sample: PBMCs. CDR3 nucleotides: TGTGCCAGCAGCTTGACAGGGCGGGCGGCCAAAAACATTCAGTACTTC. It yields the protein CASSLTGRAAKNIQYF.